The source of this TCR beta chain is a study of cytomegalovirus exposure and HLA in healthy donors. As to this clone: Its antigen is not identified.

Whole-study results and caveats: When the data were analyzed later, several of the most significant clusters appeared to be linked to common viral pathogens.

PCR involved 60 Vbeta and 13 Jbeta primers. This table comes from immunoSEQ multiplex PCR, and its TCRdb copy is limited to in-frame clones, with some not included. The sample consists of 82,000 or so clones, around 10% of them appearing once. Germline CDR1 is MDHEN and CDR2 is SYDVKM. The V and J ends lost 6 bases and 7 bases, in that order; junction bases with no gene match: 5. CDR3 length: 12 amino acids. The genes are TRBV28 and TRBJ2-7; 8 positions agree with TRBD1. The receptor's source is a man in his sixties in good health and CMV-seropositive. The material sequenced was PBMCs. In DNA, the CDR3 is TGTGCCAGCAGCAGGGGGCGCGGGGAGCAGTACGTC. Its translation is CASSRGRGEQYV.